The clone carrying this T cell receptor beta chain showed up many times. The antigen is undetermined. This CDR3 region has 15 residues. V shed 5 bases, J shed 6 bases, and the junction held 14 bases outside the gene matches. Germline V CDR1 and CDR2: DFQATT, SNEGSKA (reference sequence). This specimen comes from a study of response to subunit inactivated influenza vaccine. TCRdb re-analysed the RT-PCR reads in MiXCR, keeping a single row per CDR3 protein. The sample yields around 650,000 distinct CDR3 sequences, around 14% seen once. General study findings and limits: Seasonal influenza vaccination, on each occasion, was suggested by the authors to recruit few new T cells.

V usage is TRBV20-1 and J usage is TRBJ2-3; 7 positions match TRBD1. This clonotype originated in a man between 50 and 59 years old who received an inactivated influenza vaccine. This material consisted of PBMCs from blood, taken 12 days after vaccination. CDR3 sequence: CSASKLGGSSDTQYF. CDR3 sequence (DNA): TGCAGTGCTTCCAAACTAGGGGGCTCGTCGGATACGCAGTATTTT.